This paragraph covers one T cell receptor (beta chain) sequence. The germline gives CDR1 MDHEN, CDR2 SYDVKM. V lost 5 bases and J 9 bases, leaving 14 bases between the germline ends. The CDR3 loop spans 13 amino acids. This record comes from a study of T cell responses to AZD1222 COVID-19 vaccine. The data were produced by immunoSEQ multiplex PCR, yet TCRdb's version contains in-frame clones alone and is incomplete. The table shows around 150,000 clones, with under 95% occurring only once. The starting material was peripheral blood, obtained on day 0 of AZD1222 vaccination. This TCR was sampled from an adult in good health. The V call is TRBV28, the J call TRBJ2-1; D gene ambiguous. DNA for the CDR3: TGTGCCAGCAGTCCTAGTGAGCTAGGTGAGCAGTTCTTC. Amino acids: CASSPSELGEQFF.